This passage covers 29 T cell receptor beta chains from one sample sequenced in a study of regulatory T cells in long-lasting Graves disease. To make TCR beta libraries, researchers used iRepertoire HTBI primers and Arm-PCR of CDR3 regions. TCRdb itself ran the multiplex PCR reads through MiXCR, one entry per CDR3 protein. The data contain around 500,000 distinct CDR3 sequences, roughly 16% of them singletons. As to time point: newly diagnosed GD, antithyroid drugs for less than 3 months. The TCR library was made from RNA that had been extracted from PBMCs in TRIzol. These data were also reused for a study on T cells in Graves' hyperthyroidism and ophthalmopathy.

This material consisted of peripheral blood mononuclear cells (PBMCs), taken at new diagnosis, from a patient treated with antithyroid drugs. These receptors all come from a middle-aged woman with Graves disease.

This clonotype has a handful of counts. V usage is TRBV19 and J usage is TRBJ1-1, with unresolved D. Looked up from germline, CDR1 is LNHDA and CDR2 is SQIVND (reference sequence). The CDR3 runs 14 residues. Trimming took 3 bases from V and 0 from J, leaving 8 bases between them. The CDR3 nucleotides are TGTGCCAGTAGTATGAGGACGGTGAACACTGAAGCTTTCTTT. Amino acid sequence: CASSMRTVNTEAFF.

This clonotype appeared many times. The chain is built from TRBV28 and TRBJ1-4, with 10 bases lining up with TRBD1. The CDR3 runs 14 residues. J gave up 7 bases and V 7 bases, and 6 bases lay outside the gene matches. Germline V gives CDR1 MDHEN, CDR2 SYDVKM. As DNA, the CDR3 is TGTGCCAGCACCCCGGGACAGGGGAGTGAAAAACTGTTTTTT. Residues: CASTPGQGSEKLFF. The full variable domain, completed using reference TRBV28 and TRBJ1-4, is DVKVTQSSRYLVKRTGEKVFLECVQDMDHENMFWYRQDPGLGLRLIYFSYDVKMKEKGDIPEGYSVSREKKERFSLILESASTNQTSMYLCASTPGQGSEKLFFGSGTQLSVL.

This clonotype was counted ten times or more. V gene TRBV7-8 combines with J gene TRBJ2-7, with D perhaps matching TRBD1 (5 bases). V shed 4 bases and J shed 3 bases, with 16 bases lying between them. Looked up from germline, CDR1 is SGHVS and CDR2 is FQNEAQ. The CDR3 runs 15 residues. CDR3 region: CASSSLGRDGYEQYF. CDR3 bases: TGTGCCAGCAGCTCCCTCGGCAGGGATGGCTACGAGCAGTACTTC.

The chain carries TRBV3-1 and TRBJ1-5; D unclear. CDR3 length: 15 amino acids. Germline assignment: CDR1 LGHDT and CDR2 YNNKEL (reference sequence). The germline V and J ends were trimmed by 1 base and 1 base, with 8 bases remaining between them. The DNA for the CDR3 is TGTGCCAGCAGCCAAGGTGGGATGAGCAATCAGCCCCAGCATTTT. Translation: CASSQGGMSNQPQHF.

Comments on this clonotype: Given a much more abundant clone one base away, this may be a read error. This sequence joins TRBV27 and TRBJ2-1; 8 bases are a match to TRBD2. Germline V gene sequence: CDR1 MNHEY, CDR2 SMNVEV (reference sequence). The CDR3 length is 14 residues. The ends lost 8 bases at V and 13 bases at J; junction bases unmatched: 16. The CDR3 reads CASSTSGFRGGQFF. The CDR3 region has the DNA TGTGCCAGCTCCACTAGCGGATTCCGAGGCGGTCAGTTCTTC.

The rearrangement uses TRBV19 and TRBJ1-1, with a possible D match to TRBD1 (6 bases). Germline CDR1 reads LNHDA; CDR2 reads SQIVND (reference sequence). This CDR3 is built from 22 residues. Trimming removed 5 bases from V and 0 bases from J, with 34 bases in between. The CDR3 region is CASSPEGHPDIPFVRMNTEAFF. For the CDR3, the DNA is TGTGCCAGTAGTCCAGAGGGACATCCTGATATCCCCTTTGTCAGGATGAACACTGAAGCTTTCTTT.

The sample holds many counts of this clonotype. The genes are TRBV7-9 and TRBJ1-2; 8 nucleotides line up with TRBD1. The CDR3 sequence is 15 residues long. J lost 5 bases, V lost 5 bases, and 10 bases had no gene match. Looked up from germline, CDR1 is SEHNR and CDR2 is FQNEAQ (reference sequence). CDR3 sequence: CASSQGQASSYGYTF. The CDR3 bases are TGTGCCAGCAGCCAGGGACAGGCGTCCTCTTATGGCTACACCTTC.

This clonotype was seen more than once but under ten times. This chain links TRBV15 with TRBJ1-2; 7 bases are shared with TRBD1. V shed 0 bases, J shed 5 bases, and the junction held 3 bases outside the gene matches. This CDR3 spans 14 amino acids. The germline CDR1 and CDR2 sequences are LNHNV and YYDKDF (reference sequence). The CDR3 here is CATSRDRDSYGYTF. The CDR3 bases are TGTGCCACCAGCAGAGATCGGGACAGTTATGGCTACACCTTC.

This clonotype came up many times. V usage is TRBV2 and J usage is TRBJ2-5, with a weak D call TRBD1 (6 bases). The germline V gene encodes CDR1 SNHLY and CDR2 FYNNEI. CDR3 length: 11 amino acids. The CDR3: CSRGMGETQYF. The DNA for the CDR3 is TGTAGCAGGGGAATGGGGGAGACCCAGTACTTC.

Ten or more counts support this clonotype. The chain joins TRBV30 to TRBJ2-7, with 7 bases lining up with TRBD2. J gave up 3 bases and V 0 bases, and 5 bases lay outside the gene matches. The CDR3 loop spans 14 amino acids. Germline CDR1 reads GTSNPN; CDR2 reads SVGIG (reference sequence). This CDR3 reads CAWSVGSGGYEQYF. The CDR3, as DNA: TGTGCCTGGAGTGTTGGTTCGGGAGGCTACGAGCAGTACTTC.

Ten or more counts support this clonotype. This chain uses TRBV5-1 with TRBJ1-2, with D possibly matching TRBD1 (6 bases). Germline assignment: CDR1 SGHRS and CDR2 YFSETQ. There are 14 residues in the CDR3. Deletions cut 4 bases from V and 8 bases from J, with 18 bases between. Here the CDR3 DNA reads TGCGCCAGCAGCGCCAGGACAGCGGATTTCGGCTACACCTTC. The encoded protein is CASSARTADFGYTF.

A few counts support this clonotype. This sequence joins TRBV6-1 and TRBJ2-1; perhaps TRBD2 as D (6 bases). This CDR3 has 15 residues. Germline V gives CDR1 MNHNS, CDR2 SASEGT. The ends were cut back, 6 bases at V and 4 bases at J, with 16 bases in the middle. The CDR3 region is CASSGWVGGYNEQFF. The CDR3 DNA follows: TGTGCCAGCAGCGGATGGGTCGGGGGTTACAATGAGCAGTTCTTC.

The V gene is TRBV5-5, the J gene TRBJ1-1; D possibly corresponds to TRBD1 (5 bases). Trimming removed 5 bases at V and 12 bases at J, with 20 bases between. This CDR3 comprises 13 residues. Per germline, CDR1 SGHKS and CDR2 YYEKEE (reference sequence). In DNA form, the CDR3 reads TGTGCCAGCAGGGACATACTCTTGGGGGGGTCTTTCTTT. Translating it yields CASRDILLGGSFF.

This clonotype occurred many times. The chain employs TRBV20-1 and TRBJ1-2; tentative D call: TRBD1 (5 bases). V was pared by 5 bases and J by 6 bases, with 16 bases between. The CDR3 covers 13 residues. CDR1 DFQATT and CDR2 SNEGSKA come from the germline V gene (reference sequence). CDR3: CSAVGPTDNGYTF. CDR3 coding DNA: TGCAGTGCTGTCGGACCGACAGACAATGGCTACACCTTC.

This clonotype was observed many times. This chain connects TRBV12-3 or TRBV12-4 to TRBJ1-1; D may be TRBD1 (5 bases). The CDR3 spans 13 residues. V lost 5 bases to trimming and J lost 1 base, with 8 bases between them. The CDR3 nucleotides are TGTGCCAGCAGTGCACAGGAGAACACTGAAGCTTTCTTT. Residues: CASSAQENTEAFF.

The genes are TRBV30 and TRBJ2-2, with D hard to call. Trimming took off 1 base at V and 6 bases at J, with 9 bases between the two ends. CDR3 length: 13 amino acids. Germline V gives CDR1 GTSNPN, CDR2 SVGIG (reference sequence). CDR3 DNA sequence: TGTGCCTGGAGTGGTTTTGGCGCCGGGGAGCTGTTTTTT. Translating gives CAWSGFGAGELFF.

The sample holds a few counts of this clonotype. V and J are TRBV20-1 and TRBJ1-2, with 10 bases aligning to TRBD1. Germline CDR1 DFQATT, CDR2 SNEGSKA (reference sequence). V was clipped by 6 bases and J by 7 bases; unmatched bases: 11. The CDR3 spans 14 residues. For the CDR3, the DNA is TGCAGTGCACACCTACCGGGACAGGGGACTGGCTACACCTTC. Protein sequence: CSAHLPGQGTGYTF.

This clonotype was observed a few times. The gene calls are TRBV6-1 and TRBJ1-4; 7 positions match TRBD1. This CDR3 contains 15 residues. V lost 2 bases, J lost 4 bases, and 4 bases stayed unmatched. CDR1 and CDR2 from the germline V gene are MNHNS and SASEGT. Here the CDR3 DNA reads TGTGCCAGCAGTGAAACACAGGGGTTTAATGAAAAACTGTTTTTT. Translating gives CASSETQGFNEKLFF.

This clonotype was recorded a few times. The chain links TRBV4-2 to TRBJ1-1; maybe TRBD1 (6 bases). CDR1 is LGHNA and CDR2 is YNFKEQ in the germline V gene. The ends were cut back, 3 bases at V and 6 bases at J, with 14 bases in the middle. The CDR3 is made up of 14 amino acids. The CDR3 region has the DNA TGTGCCAGCAGCCAGGGGACATCCACCCCTGAAGCTTTCTTT. Translated, it gives CASSQGTSTPEAFF.

In this sample, this clonotype turned up many times. This chain uses TRBV2 with TRBJ1-5; D possibly corresponds to TRBD1 (5 bases). Germline V gene lookup returns CDR1 SNHLY and CDR2 FYNNEI. V lost 6 bases to trimming and J lost 2 bases, with 14 bases between them. The CDR3 has 15 amino acids. The CDR3 DNA sequence: TGTGCCAGCAGGGGGGACTGGACCGGCAATCAGCCCCAGCATTTT. Its translation is CASRGDWTGNQPQHF.

This chain uses TRBV30 with TRBJ2-2; D call uncertain. Trimming removed 1 base at V and 5 bases at J, with 8 bases between. Germline V lookup: CDR1 GTSNPN, CDR2 SVGIG (reference sequence). The CDR3 runs 13 residues. Here the CDR3 reads CAWSGTTTGELFF. The CDR3 DNA follows: TGTGCCTGGAGTGGAACCACGACCGGGGAGCTGTTTTTT.

At least ten counts were recorded for this clonotype. V gene TRBV7-3 combines with J gene TRBJ1-1, with a possible D match to TRBD1 (6 bases). This CDR3 region has 14 residues. Trimming shortened V by 2 bases and J by 1 base, and 8 bases separated the two germline ends. Germline CDR1 and CDR2: SGHTA and FQGTGA. The chain's CDR3 is CASSLSQGNTEAFF. The CDR3 nucleotides are TGTGCCAGCAGCTTATCACAGGGGAACACTGAAGCTTTCTTT.

This clonotype was seen a handful of times. This sequence joins TRBV11-2 and TRBJ2-1, with D unresolved. V was shortened by 5 bases and J by 11 bases, with 4 bases between the two germline ends. The CDR3 length is 9 residues. CDR1 and CDR2 from the germline V gene are SGHAT and FQNNGV. This chain's CDR3 is CASSPKQFF. CDR3 nucleotides: TGTGCCAGCAGCCCAAAGCAGTTCTTC.

The V and J genes are TRBV7-9 and TRBJ1-1, with TRBD1 as a possible D gene (5 bases). The CDR3 is 13 residues long. V was trimmed by 8 bases and J by 6 bases, leaving 16 bases between them. The germline V gene has CDR1 SEHNR and CDR2 FQNEAQ (reference sequence). CDR3 sequence: CASGPDSLAEAFF. DNA of the CDR3: TGTGCCAGCGGCCCAGACAGTTTAGCTGAAGCTTTCTTT.

J is TRBJ1-4 and V is TRBV5-1, with D perhaps TRBD1 (6 bases). Germline V gives CDR1 SGHRS, CDR2 YFSETQ. The V end lost 3 bases, the J end lost 0 bases, and 15 bases lay between the germline ends. The CDR3 has 17 residues. This CDR3 reads CASSWGDITATNEKLFF. CDR3 nucleotide sequence: TGCGCCAGCAGCTGGGGGGACATCACAGCAACTAATGAAAAACTGTTTTTT.

This clonotype was seen a few times. The chain has TRBV5-1 and TRBJ2-7, with a weak D call TRBD1 (5 bases). The CDR3 extends over 13 amino acids. From germline, CDR1 is SGHRS and CDR2 YFSETQ. V was cut by 7 bases and J by 0 bases, with 11 bases left in between. The CDR3 DNA is TGCGCCAGCGGCCAGGGAACCTCCTACGAGCAGTACTTC. This encodes CASGQGTSYEQYF. Supplemented by reference TRBV5-1 and TRBJ2-7, the full variable domain reads KAGVTQTPRYLIKTRGQQVTLSCSPISGHRSVSWYQQTPGQGLQFLFEYFSETQRNKGNFPGRFSGRQFSNSRSEMNVSTLELGDSALYLCASGQGTSYEQYFGPGTRLTVT.

J is TRBJ2-7 and V is TRBV6-2 or TRBV6-3, with D possibly TRBD1 on 8 matching bases. Germline V gene sequence: CDR1 MNHEY, CDR2 SVGEGT. V lost 5 bases to trimming and J lost 3 bases, with 17 bases between them. There are 15 residues in the CDR3. The CDR3 nucleotides are TGTGCCAGCAGTAACCAGGGGGCGGGAGACTACGAGCAGTACTTC. Its protein is CASSNQGAGDYEQYF.

J is TRBJ2-1 and V is TRBV7-2, with TRBD2 matching over 7 bases. V shed 5 bases, J shed 8 bases, and the junction held 12 bases outside the gene matches. Germline assignment: CDR1 SGHTA and CDR2 FQGNSA. The CDR3 spans 15 residues. CDR3 sequence: CASSQEAGPWHEQFF. The CDR3 nucleotides read TGTGCCAGCAGCCAAGAAGCGGGGCCCTGGCATGAGCAGTTCTTC.

The V and J genes are TRBV6-1 and TRBJ2-1; 7 bases align to TRBD1. This CDR3 is built from 15 residues. The V segment lost 0 bases and the J segment 6 bases; nucleotides outside the gene matches: 5. Germline CDR1 is MNHNS and CDR2 is SASEGT. The CDR3, as DNA: TGTGCCAGCAGTGAAGCAGGGGGCGTGATCAATGAGCAGTTCTTC. Translated: CASSEAGGVINEQFF.